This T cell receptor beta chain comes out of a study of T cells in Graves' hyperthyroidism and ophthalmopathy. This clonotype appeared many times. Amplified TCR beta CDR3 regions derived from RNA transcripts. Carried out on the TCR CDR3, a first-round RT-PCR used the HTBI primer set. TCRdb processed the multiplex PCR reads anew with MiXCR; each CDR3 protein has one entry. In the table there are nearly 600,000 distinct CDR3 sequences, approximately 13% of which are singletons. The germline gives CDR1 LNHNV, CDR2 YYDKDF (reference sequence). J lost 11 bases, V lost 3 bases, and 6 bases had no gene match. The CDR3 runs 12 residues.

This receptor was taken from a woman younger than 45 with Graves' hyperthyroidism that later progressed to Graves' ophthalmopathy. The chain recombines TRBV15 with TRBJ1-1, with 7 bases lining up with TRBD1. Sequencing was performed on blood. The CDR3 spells CATSSRGQWAFF. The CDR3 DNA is TGTGCCACCAGCAGTAGGGGGCAATGGGCTTTCTTT.